The sample holds many counts of the clone carrying this T cell receptor (beta chain). What it binds is unknown. The data are from a study of early T cells in non-severe SARS-CoV-2 infection. Study-level findings and limits: VDJdb-based matching was biased toward anti-spike CD8 responses and missed private and CD4 specificities.

Unique molecular identifiers (one per individual cDNA molecule) were attached. TCRdb independently ran MiXCR on the 5' RACE reads; one entry per CDR3 protein. The table includes some 67,000 distinct CDR3 sequences, roughly 10% detected once. Germline V lookup: CDR1 SGHVS, CDR2 FNYEAQ. V was pared by 5 bases and J by 5 bases, with 10 bases between. This CDR3 region has 13 residues. This sequence was found in an adult who was a healthcare worker with PCR-confirmed SARS-CoV-2 infection or an uninfected control (not recorded which). J is TRBJ2-1 and V is TRBV7-6; no firm D call. The input for sequencing was whole blood, taken at baseline. The CDR3 sequence is CASSPLPDNEQFF. DNA of the CDR3: TGTGCCAGCAGCCCACTCCCAGACAATGAGCAGTTCTTC.